What follows describes a single T cell receptor beta chain. No antigen is known for it. The junction differs from germline at one of its ends, possibly a read error. The record originates from a study of OX40 agonist ivuxolimab in advanced cancers. For context, the study as a whole: Ivuxolimab was an agonistic, fully human IgG2 monoclonal antibody directed against OX40 (CD134), a costimulatory receptor. Partial responses were achieved by three dose-escalation patients, of whom one had hepatocellular carcinoma and two had cutaneous melanoma. Patients were allowed to have had prior anti-PD-1, anti-PD-L1 or anti-CTLA-4 therapy, and less than 45% of the dose-escalation patients had previously received checkpoint inhibitors. Peripheral TCRbeta sequencing aimed to test whether ivuxolimab altered TCR sequence diversity and caused clonal T-cell expansion. The paper reports the monotherapy dose-escalation portion (N of about 54 patients) of the phase I ivuxolimab trial. The dose-escalation cohort was over 70% male with a mean age of approximately 60 years, ranging from 23 to 79. Intravenous ivuxolimab was administered to patients every 2 weeks at six dose levels: 0.01, 0.1, 0.3, 1.5, 3 and 10 mg/kg. Of the approximately 54 patients in dose escalation, around 20 had hepatocellular carcinoma, roughly 15 had melanoma, 9 had renal cell carcinoma and 9 had head and neck cancer.

From cysteine to phenylalanine, the CDR3 is 13 amino acids long. This entry keeps only the CDR3 DNA: 39 bases, framed from base 1. CDR1 and CDR2, per the germline V gene, are SGHTA and FQGNSA. Beyond this particular receptor, the publication reports: Clonal expansion of both CD4+ and CD8+ blood T cells was observed from baseline to week 6 at doses 0.1 to 3.0 mg/kg. Which antigens the clonally expanded peripheral T cells were specific for was not determined. After ivuxolimab, expanded clones were on average more numerous among CD8+ T cells than among CD4+ T cells. In partial responders in the 0.1-3.0 mg/kg groups, normalized peripheral clonal expansion was found to be among the lowest, especially among CD8+ T cells. Low levels of normalized T-cell clonal expansion were also shown by some nonresponding patients.

Genomic DNA was isolated from the sorted cells so that the TCRbeta CDR3 region could be sequenced. TCRbeta CDR3 regions were sequenced using the immunoSEQ Assay. Drawn from immuneACCESS, this table holds only the in-frame rearrangements with V and J called that TCRdb kept. Clones are partly lost; checked studies trace under half to an unresolved V gene and leave the rest unexplained. For this sample there are some 110,000 clones; around 93% appear just once. Jointly, the top ten make up approximately 0.15% of the sample. Patients with a history of autoimmune disease or receiving systemic immunosuppression were excluded from the trial. In every dose cohort, peripheral blood was drawn for TCR sequencing at baseline, cycle 4 day 1, and cycle 7 day 1. Samples came from an open-label, multicenter, first-in-human phase I dose-escalation trial of ivuxolimab. The trial enrolled adults with locally advanced or metastatic head and neck squamous cell, hepatocellular, melanoma or renal cell carcinoma. Before TCR sequencing, CD4+ and CD8+ T cells were separately sorted from peripheral blood.

This specimen was CD4+ or CD8+ T cells sorted from blood, taken in a trial of the OX40 agonist ivuxolimab. The sequence was obtained from an adult with an advanced solid tumor such as melanoma, head and neck, liver or kidney cancer. The rearrangement combines TRBV7-2 with TRBJ1-2; 8 central nucleotides agree with TRBD1. The nucleotide sequence reads as follows: TGTGCCCGCAGAGCAGGGGGCAGCTATGGCTACACCTTC. The encoded protein is CARRAGGSYGYTF.